This T cell receptor (beta chain) derives from a study of response to subunit inactivated influenza vaccine. Study-level findings and limits: Only a handful of new T cells, the authors suggested, are recruited with each seasonal influenza vaccination.

The CDR3 consists of 14 residues. Trimming removed 6 bases at V and 0 bases at J, with 11 bases between. The germline gives CDR1 MNHEY, CDR2 SVGEGT. With respect to this clonotype: Its specificity is not known.

In TCRdb, the RT-PCR reads were re-called with MiXCR into one record per CDR3 protein. Altogether roughly 780,000 distinct CDR3 sequences are present, about 18% being singletons, with the ten largest covering approximately 10%. The TCR sequence derives from a man in his fifties who received an inactivated influenza vaccine. The rearrangement links TRBV6-2 or TRBV6-3 to TRBJ1-2, with D possibly matching TRBD1 (5 bases). Sample: PBMCs from blood, taken around 5 days after vaccination. The CDR3 protein is CASRDAGPNYGYTF. In DNA form, the CDR3 reads TGTGCCAGCAGGGATGCAGGGCCTAACTATGGCTACACCTTC.